This T cell receptor beta chain was documented in a study of blood T cell repertoires in COVID-19. In the study overall: PBMCs, B-cell-depleted T cells, or T cells provided the cDNA or gDNA that made up the material.

Sequenced by immunoSEQ multiplex PCR; TCRdb stores in-frame clones only, minus some. The data contain about 180,000 clones, 89% of them seen just once; the ten biggest clones take up 1.5% to 2%. The V gene's germline CDR1 is SGHTA and CDR2 FQGTGA. The CDR3 is 13 residues long. Trimming removed 6 bases at V and 1 base at J, with 9 bases between. This clone was detected once. This clonotype was obtained from a man aged 18-30 years who had recovered from COVID-19. The sequenced sample consisted of peripheral blood. The rearrangement joins TRBV7-3 to TRBJ1-1, with TRBD1 as a possible D gene (5 bases). The CDR3 spells CASRAQGNTEAFF. The CDR3 coding sequence is TGTGCCAGCAGGGCCCAGGGGAACACTGAAGCTTTCTTT.